This T cell receptor (beta chain) came from a study of spatial heterogeneity in lung cancer. Across the whole study: TCR and UMI combinations that were unique each appeared, on average, more than ten times in raw reads. Points from the study as a whole: Higher tumor mutation counts went along with higher counts of expanded intratumoral alpha and beta TCRs. Estimates put coverage of tumor T cells about 7% for alpha and 11% to 15% for beta chains.

Each CDR3 protein is one row after TCRdb ran MiXCR on the 5' RACE reads. The sample has roughly 5,000 distinct CDR3 sequences, over 12% seen once. Remarks on this clonotype: Antigen: not known. This beta chain is a stray sequence in a library constructed for alpha chains; its clone size is not meaningful.

With 4 bases removed from V and 2 bases from J, the gap between germline ends came to 15 bases. The CDR3 length is 16 residues. The V gene's germline CDR1 is SEHNR and CDR2 FQNEAQ (reference sequence). The time point here: sample taken at primary tumor resection. Donation came from about 72 patients with untreated early-stage non-small cell lung cancer. Unsorted tumor, nontumor lung tissue or cryopreserved PBMC supplied the whole RNA. Sequenced here: lung tumor tissue, sampled at surgery. The receptor was isolated from a male donor with early-stage non-small cell lung cancer. The chain uses TRBV7-9 and TRBJ1-3; TRBD1 might be the D (6 bases). The CDR3 DNA sequence: TGTGCCAGCAGCTCTTCTTCAGGGGTGGCTGGAAACACCATATATTTT. It codes for CASSSSSGVAGNTIYF. Full variable domain (remainder filled in from reference TRBV7-9 and TRBJ1-3): DTGVSQNPRHKITKRGQNVTFRCDPISEHNRLYWYRQTLGQGPEFLTYFQNEAQLEKSRLLSDRFSAERPKGSFSTLEIQRTEQGDSAMYLCASSSSSGVAGNTIYFGEGSWLTVV.